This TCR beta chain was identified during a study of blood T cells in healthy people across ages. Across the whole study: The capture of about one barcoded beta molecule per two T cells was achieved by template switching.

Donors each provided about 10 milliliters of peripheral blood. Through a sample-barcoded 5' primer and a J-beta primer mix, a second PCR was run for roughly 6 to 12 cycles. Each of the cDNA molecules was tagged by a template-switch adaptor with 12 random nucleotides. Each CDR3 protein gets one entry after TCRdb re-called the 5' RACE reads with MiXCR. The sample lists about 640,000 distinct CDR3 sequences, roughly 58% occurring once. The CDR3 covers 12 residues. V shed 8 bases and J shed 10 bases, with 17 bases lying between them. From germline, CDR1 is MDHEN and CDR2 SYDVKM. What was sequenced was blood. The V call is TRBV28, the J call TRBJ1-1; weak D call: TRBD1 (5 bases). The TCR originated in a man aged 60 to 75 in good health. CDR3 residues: CASLSTAPRAFF. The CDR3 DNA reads TGTGCCAGCCTTTCGACAGCCCCCAGAGCTTTCTTT.